This section outlines one TCR beta chain sequence together with its context. Data came from immunoSEQ multiplex PCR; TCRdb stores just in-frame clones and leaves some out. The data show approximately 17,000 clones, roughly four fifths seen once. From germline, CDR1 is KGHSH and CDR2 LQKENI. Trimming cost V 3 bases and J 2 bases, with 13 bases left between them. This CDR3 is built from 15 residues. This entry comes from a study of graft-versus-host responses after intestinal transplantation. About the study: Tacrolimus and steroids were given for 2 to 4 years to all recipients after anti-thymocyte globulin induction.

Intraepithelial and lamina propria lymphocytes were freed from processed graft tissue. The V call is TRBV18, the J call TRBJ1-1; maybe TRBD1 (6 bases). This TCR came from a human patient who received an intestinal transplant, so some T cells may come from the graft donor. Sequenced material: ileum tissue, taken about 86 weeks after intestinal transplantation. CDR3 region: CASSPRQDINTEAFF. CDR3 sequence (DNA): TGTGCCAGCTCACCTCGACAGGATATTAACACTGAAGCTTTCTTT.